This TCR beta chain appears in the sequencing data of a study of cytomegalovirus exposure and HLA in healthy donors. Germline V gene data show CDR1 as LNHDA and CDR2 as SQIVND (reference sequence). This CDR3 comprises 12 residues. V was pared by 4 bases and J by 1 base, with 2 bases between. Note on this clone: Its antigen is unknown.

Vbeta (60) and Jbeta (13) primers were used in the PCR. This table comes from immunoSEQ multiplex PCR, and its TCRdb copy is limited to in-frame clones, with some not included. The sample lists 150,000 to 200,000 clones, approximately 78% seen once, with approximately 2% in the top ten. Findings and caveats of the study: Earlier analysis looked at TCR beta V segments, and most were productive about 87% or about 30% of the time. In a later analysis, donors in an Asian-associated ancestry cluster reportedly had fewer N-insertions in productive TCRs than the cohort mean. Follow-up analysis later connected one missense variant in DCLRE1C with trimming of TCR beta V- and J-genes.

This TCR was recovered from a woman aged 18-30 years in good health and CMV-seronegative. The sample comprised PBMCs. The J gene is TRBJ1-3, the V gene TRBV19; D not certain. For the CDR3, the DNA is TGTGCCAGTAGTACTTCTGGAAACACCATATATTTT. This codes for CASSTSGNTIYF.